The 5 T cell receptor beta chains below come from one sample, sequenced in a study of T-cell reconstitution after alpha-beta-depleted transplantation in children. A TCRbeta library incorporating unique molecular identifiers was prepared. TCRdb reanalysed the PCR reads using MiXCR and keeps one entry per CDR3 protein. The sample lists around 530,000 distinct CDR3 sequences, roughly 33% seen once, with about 2.3% in the top ten. The sequences come from PBMCs from the stem cell graft donor, collected from the stem cell graft. These receptors came from a human donor who donated a stem cell graft to a child with aplastic anemia.

The chain uses TRBV5-6 and TRBJ2-4; D perhaps matches TRBD2 (5 bases). Trimming stripped 2 bases from V and 5 bases from J, with 8 bases between. CDR3 length: 13 amino acids. In germline, CDR1 is SGHDT, CDR2 YYEEEE. The CDR3 spells CASSFRGENIQYF. DNA for the CDR3: TGTGCCAGCAGCTTCCGGGGAGAAAACATTCAGTACTTC.

The chain has TRBV6-5 and TRBJ1-3, with D unclear. The CDR3 is made up of 16 amino acids. The V gene lost 2 bases and the J gene lost 4 bases, with 15 bases spanning the gap. The germline CDR1 and CDR2 sequences are MNHEY and SVGAGI. CDR3 region: CASSYAQPSKGNTIYF. The DNA for the CDR3 is TGTGCCAGCAGTTACGCCCAGCCTTCGAAAGGAAACACCATATATTTT.

This clonotype appeared many times. The chain joins TRBV12-3 or TRBV12-4 to TRBJ1-1; D gene uncertain. The CDR3 is 13 residues long. With 10 bases removed from V and 5 bases from J, the gap between germline ends came to 17 bases. The CDR3 reads CATQTGFRTEAFF. CDR3 in DNA: TGTGCCACCCAGACGGGGTTTCGGACTGAAGCTTTCTTT.

The table lists this clonotype with a few counts. CDR3 bases: TGCAGCGCCCTTTCGGGTGGGAACACTGAAGCTTTCTTT. Its translation: CSALSGGNTEAFF. V usage is TRBV29-1 and J usage is TRBJ1-1; D is uncertain. CDR1 is SQVTM and CDR2 is ANQGSEA in the germline V gene. This CDR3 spans 13 amino acids. V was pared by 7 bases and J by 1 base, with 13 bases between.

The CDR3 is CASSLAPLYGYTF. DNA for the CDR3: TGCGCCAGCAGCTTGGCCCCGCTATATGGCTACACCTTC. J is TRBJ1-2 and V is TRBV5-1; no definite D call. With 0 bases removed from V and 5 bases from J, the gap between germline ends came to 8 bases. Germline V gene lookup returns CDR1 SGHRS and CDR2 YFSETQ. The CDR3 sequence is 13 residues long. The whole variable domain, filled in from reference TRBV5-1 and TRBJ1-2, reads KAGVTQTPRYLIKTRGQQVTLSCSPISGHRSVSWYQQTPGQGLQFLFEYFSETQRNKGNFPGRFSGRQFSNSRSEMNVSTLELGDSALYLCASSLAPLYGYTFGSGTRLTVV.